This entry is about one T cell receptor (beta chain). Its antigen is not known. Some clones are missing from TCRdb's copy, which holds only in-frame ones; the method was immunoSEQ multiplex PCR. Of roughly 56,000 clones in the sample, around 68% were seen once. This entry is derived from a study of cytotoxic CD8 clonotypes in ibrutinib-treated CLL. Study as a whole: Investigators reported 25 or so partial and 2 complete responses; after median around 6 years, 14 patients remained remitted and 12 progressed. General study results and limits: Public clonotypes were rare and shrank or held steady on treatment. Increased clonality at ibrutinib response gave way to a return toward baseline at progression. Sampling time points were not equivalent between sustained-remission and progressing patients.

The receptor comes from a human donor with chronic lymphocytic leukemia. Sequenced here: PBMCs, sampled after 12 months of ibrutinib treatment.

The CDR3 coding sequence is TGTGCCAGCAGCTTAGCGGAGGCTAGACGTCGTGAGAACACCGGGGAGCTGTTTTTT. This translates into CASSLAEARRRENTGELFF. The chain joins TRBV7-6 to TRBJ2-2, with a tentative D call TRBD2 (5 bases). Germline-derived CDR1 and CDR2 are SGHVS and FNYEAQ. This CDR3 is built from 19 residues. Trimming left V 0 bases short and J 1 base short, with 18 bases between.